This T cell receptor delta chain derives from a study of γδ T cells in repeated Plasmodium falciparum infection. The wider study: Malian children with intense seasonal malaria exposure were compared with matched Australian children. Over about 640 days, donors received four mosquito-bite P. falciparum NF54 infections.

TCRdb re-identified clones in the multiplex PCR reads via CATT. The table shows around 52,000 delta-chain clones, with 1.5% to 2% occurring only once. A note on this clone: Its antigen is unknown. Only one base separates this from a far larger clonotype, so it likely reflects a read error. The same CDR3 also results from other DNA sequences found in this sample.

Flow sorting of PBMC yielded separate Vgamma9/Vdelta2+ and Vdelta2-negative gammadelta T cell populations for bulk repertoire analysis. Study-wide points: Repeated controlled infections reportedly drove waves of new clonotype selection in Vdelta2-negative, mostly Vdelta1+, gammadelta repertoires.

CDR3 length equals 27 residues. Germline V lookup: CDR1 TSWWSYY, CDR2 QGS. Sequenced sample: gamma-delta T cells from blood. The clonotype was recovered from a pool of human donors (malaria-infected and uninfected, not separated). The J gene is TRDJ1, the V gene TRDV1; 9 bases agree with TRDD3. For the CDR3, the DNA is TGTGCCCTTGGGGAATATATAATTATTCCTTCCTTCTGTACTGGGGGACCTAAGGGACTGTACACCGATAAACTCATCTTT. This encodes CALGEYIIIPSFCTGGPKGLYTDKLIF.